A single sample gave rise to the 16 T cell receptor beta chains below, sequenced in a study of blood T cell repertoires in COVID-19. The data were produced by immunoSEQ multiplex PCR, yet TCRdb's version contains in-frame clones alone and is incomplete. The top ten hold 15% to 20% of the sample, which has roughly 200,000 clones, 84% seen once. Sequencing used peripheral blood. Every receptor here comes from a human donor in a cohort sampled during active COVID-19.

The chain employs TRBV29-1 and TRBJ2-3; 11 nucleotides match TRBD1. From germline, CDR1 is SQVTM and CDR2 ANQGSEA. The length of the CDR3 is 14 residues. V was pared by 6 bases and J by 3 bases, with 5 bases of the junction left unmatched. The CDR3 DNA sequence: TGCAGCGTCGGACAGGGGGCGAGGACAGATACGCAGTATTTT. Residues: CSVGQGARTDTQYF.

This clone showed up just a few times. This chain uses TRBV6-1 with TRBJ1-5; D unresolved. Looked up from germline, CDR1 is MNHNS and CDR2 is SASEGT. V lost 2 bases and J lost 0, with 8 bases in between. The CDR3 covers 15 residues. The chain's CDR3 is CASSELSASNQPQHF. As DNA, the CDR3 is TGTGCCAGCAGTGAACTTAGCGCTAGCAATCAGCCCCAGCATTTT.

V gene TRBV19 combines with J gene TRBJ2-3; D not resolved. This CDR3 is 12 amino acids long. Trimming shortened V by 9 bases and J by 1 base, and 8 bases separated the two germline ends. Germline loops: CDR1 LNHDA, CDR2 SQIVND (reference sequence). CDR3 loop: CASVSGTDTQYF. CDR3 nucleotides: TGTGCCAGCGTCAGCGGCACAGATACGCAGTATTTT.

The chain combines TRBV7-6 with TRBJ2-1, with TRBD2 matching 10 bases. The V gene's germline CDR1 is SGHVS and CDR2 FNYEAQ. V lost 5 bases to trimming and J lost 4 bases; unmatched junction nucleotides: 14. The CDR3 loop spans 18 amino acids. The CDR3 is CASSPTGPLAGIYNEQFF. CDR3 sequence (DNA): TGTGCCAGCAGCCCGACGGGGCCACTAGCGGGGATATACAATGAGCAGTTCTTC.

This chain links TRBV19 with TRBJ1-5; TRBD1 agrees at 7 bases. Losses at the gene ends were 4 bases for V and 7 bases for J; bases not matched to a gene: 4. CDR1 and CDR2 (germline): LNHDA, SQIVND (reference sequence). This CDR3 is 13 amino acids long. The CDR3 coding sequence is TGTGCCAGTAGTAACGCCAGGGGGCAGCCCCAGCATTTT. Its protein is CASSNARGQPQHF.

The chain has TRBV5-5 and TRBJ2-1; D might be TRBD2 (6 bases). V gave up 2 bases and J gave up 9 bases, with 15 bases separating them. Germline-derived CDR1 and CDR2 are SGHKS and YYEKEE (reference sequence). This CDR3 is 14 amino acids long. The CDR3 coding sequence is TGTGCCAGCAGCTTCGAGGTGGGACTGGGTGAGCAGTTCTTC. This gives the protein CASSFEVGLGEQFF. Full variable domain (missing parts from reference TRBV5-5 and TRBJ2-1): DAGVTQSPTHLIKTRGQQVTLRCSPISGHKSVSWYQQVLGQGPQFIFQYYEKEERGRGNFPDRFSARQFPNYSSELNVNALLLGDSALYLCASSFEVGLGEQFFGPGTRLTVL.

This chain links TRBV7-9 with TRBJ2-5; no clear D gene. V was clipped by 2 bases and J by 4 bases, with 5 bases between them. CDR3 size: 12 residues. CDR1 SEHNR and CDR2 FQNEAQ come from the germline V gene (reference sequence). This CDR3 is CASSLRSETQYF. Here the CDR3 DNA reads TGTGCCAGCAGCTTACGGTCAGAGACCCAGTACTTC.

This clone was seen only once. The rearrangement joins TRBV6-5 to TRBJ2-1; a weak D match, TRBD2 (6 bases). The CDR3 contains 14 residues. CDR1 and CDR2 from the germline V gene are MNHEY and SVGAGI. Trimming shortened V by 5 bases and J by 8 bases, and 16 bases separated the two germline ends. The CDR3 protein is CASSRGTQGDEQFF. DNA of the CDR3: TGTGCCAGCAGTCGAGGGACTCAAGGCGATGAGCAGTTCTTC.

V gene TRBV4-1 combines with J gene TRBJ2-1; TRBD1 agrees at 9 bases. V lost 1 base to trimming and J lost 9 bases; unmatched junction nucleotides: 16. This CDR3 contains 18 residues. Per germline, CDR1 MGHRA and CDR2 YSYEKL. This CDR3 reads CASSQGRVIGTGLSEQFF. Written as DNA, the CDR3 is TGCGCCAGCAGCCAAGGCCGGGTGATCGGGACAGGGTTAAGTGAGCAGTTCTTC.

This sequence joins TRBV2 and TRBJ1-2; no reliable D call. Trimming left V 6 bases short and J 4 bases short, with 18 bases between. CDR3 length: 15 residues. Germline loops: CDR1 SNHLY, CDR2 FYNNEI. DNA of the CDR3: TGTGCCAGCAGGGGAGACACGCATCGGCCCTATGGCTACACCTTC. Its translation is CASRGDTHRPYGYTF.

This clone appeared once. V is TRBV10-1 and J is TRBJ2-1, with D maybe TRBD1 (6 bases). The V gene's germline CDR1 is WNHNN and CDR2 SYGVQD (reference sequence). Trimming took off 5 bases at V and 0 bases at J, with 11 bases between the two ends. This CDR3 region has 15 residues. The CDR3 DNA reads TGCGCCAGCAGTCCGGGACAAAGCTCCTACAATGAGCAGTTCTTC. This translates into CASSPGQSSYNEQFF.

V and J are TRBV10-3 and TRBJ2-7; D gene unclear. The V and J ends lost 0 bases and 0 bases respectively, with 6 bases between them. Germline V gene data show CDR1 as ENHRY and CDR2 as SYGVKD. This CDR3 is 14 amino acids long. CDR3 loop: CAISESVGSYEQYF. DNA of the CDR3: TGTGCCATCAGTGAGTCAGTCGGCTCCTACGAGCAGTACTTC.

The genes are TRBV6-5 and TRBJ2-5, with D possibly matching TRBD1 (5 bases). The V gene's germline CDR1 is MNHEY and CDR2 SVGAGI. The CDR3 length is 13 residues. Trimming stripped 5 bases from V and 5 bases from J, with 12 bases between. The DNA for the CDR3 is TGTGCCAGCAGTCCAGTAGGGGTTGAGACCCAGTACTTC. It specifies CASSPVGVETQYF.

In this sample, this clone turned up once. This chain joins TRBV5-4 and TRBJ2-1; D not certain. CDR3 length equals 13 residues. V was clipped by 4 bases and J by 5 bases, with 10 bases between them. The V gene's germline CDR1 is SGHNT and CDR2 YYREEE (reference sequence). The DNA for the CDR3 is TGTGCCAGCAGCCAGCAGGTGGACAATGAGCAGTTCTTC. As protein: CASSQQVDNEQFF.

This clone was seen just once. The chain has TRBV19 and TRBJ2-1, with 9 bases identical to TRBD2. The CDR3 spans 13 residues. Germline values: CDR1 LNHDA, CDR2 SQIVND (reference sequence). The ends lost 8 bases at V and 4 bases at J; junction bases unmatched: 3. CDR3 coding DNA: TGTGCCAGTCGACTAGCGGTTTACAATGAGCAGTTCTTC. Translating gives CASRLAVYNEQFF.

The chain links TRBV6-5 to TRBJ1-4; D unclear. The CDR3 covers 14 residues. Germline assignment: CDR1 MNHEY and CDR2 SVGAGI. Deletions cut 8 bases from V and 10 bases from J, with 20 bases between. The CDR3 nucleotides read TGTGCCAGCGGGTTGGCAGGTCAGGTTGCAAAACTGTTTTTT. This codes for CASGLAGQVAKLFF.